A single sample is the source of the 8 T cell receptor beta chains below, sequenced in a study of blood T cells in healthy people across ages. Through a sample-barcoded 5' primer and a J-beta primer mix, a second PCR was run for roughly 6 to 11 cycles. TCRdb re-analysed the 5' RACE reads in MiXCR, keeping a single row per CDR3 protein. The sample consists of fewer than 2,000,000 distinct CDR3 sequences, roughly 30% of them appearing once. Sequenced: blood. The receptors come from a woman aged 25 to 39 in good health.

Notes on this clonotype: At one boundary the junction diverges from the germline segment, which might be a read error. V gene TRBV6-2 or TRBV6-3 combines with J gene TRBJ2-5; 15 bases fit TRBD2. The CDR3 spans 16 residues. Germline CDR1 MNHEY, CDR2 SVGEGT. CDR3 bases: TGTGCCAGCACTGAGGGACTAGCGGGAGGATATGAGACCCGGTACTTC. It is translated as CASTEGLAGGYETRYF.

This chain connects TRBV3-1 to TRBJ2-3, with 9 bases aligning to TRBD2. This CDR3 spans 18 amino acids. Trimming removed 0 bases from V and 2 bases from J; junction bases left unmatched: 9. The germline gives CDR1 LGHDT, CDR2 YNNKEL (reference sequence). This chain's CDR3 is CASSQDFGLAGPTDTQYF. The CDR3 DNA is TGTGCCAGCAGCCAAGATTTCGGGCTAGCGGGACCCACAGATACGCAGTATTTT.

The DNA for the CDR3 is TGCAGTGCCGAGCGGGACAGGGGTCGGGAGACCCAGTACTTC. Its translation: CSAERDRGRETQYF. This chain joins TRBV20-1 and TRBJ2-5, with 10 bases aligning to TRBD1. Losses at the gene ends were 6 bases for V and 5 bases for J; bases not matched to a gene: 9. Germline values: CDR1 DFQATT, CDR2 SNEGSKA (reference sequence). The CDR3 runs to 14 residues.

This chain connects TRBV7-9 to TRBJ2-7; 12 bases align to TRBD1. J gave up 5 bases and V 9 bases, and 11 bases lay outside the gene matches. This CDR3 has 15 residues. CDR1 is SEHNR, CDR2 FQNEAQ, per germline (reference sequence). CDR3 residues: CASGGQGARRDEQYF. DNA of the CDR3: TGTGCCAGTGGGGGACAGGGGGCGCGTCGGGACGAGCAGTACTTC.

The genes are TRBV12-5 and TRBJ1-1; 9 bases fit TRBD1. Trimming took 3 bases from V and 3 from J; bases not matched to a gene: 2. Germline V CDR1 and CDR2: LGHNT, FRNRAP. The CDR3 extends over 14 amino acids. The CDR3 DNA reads TGTGCTAGTGGTTTAGGACAGGGGCACACTGAAGCTTTCTTT. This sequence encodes CASGLGQGHTEAFF.

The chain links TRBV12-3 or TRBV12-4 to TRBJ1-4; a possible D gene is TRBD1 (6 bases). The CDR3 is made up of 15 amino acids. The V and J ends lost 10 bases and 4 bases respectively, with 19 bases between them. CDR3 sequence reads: CANSQGQGYNEKLFF. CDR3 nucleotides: TGTGCCAACAGCCAGGGGCAGGGTTATAATGAAAAACTGTTTTTT.

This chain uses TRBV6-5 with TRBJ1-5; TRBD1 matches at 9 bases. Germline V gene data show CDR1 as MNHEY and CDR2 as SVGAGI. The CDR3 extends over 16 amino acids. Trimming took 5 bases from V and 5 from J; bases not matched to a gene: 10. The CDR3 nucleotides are TGTGCCAGCAGTCCGACCGGACAGGGGTCTGATCAGCCCCAGCATTTT. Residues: CASSPTGQGSDQPQHF.

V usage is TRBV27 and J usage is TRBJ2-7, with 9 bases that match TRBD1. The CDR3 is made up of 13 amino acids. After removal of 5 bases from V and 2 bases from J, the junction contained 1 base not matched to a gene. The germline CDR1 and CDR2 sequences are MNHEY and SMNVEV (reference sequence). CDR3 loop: CASSGDRAYEQYF. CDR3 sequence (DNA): TGTGCCAGCAGTGGGGACAGGGCCTACGAGCAGTACTTC.